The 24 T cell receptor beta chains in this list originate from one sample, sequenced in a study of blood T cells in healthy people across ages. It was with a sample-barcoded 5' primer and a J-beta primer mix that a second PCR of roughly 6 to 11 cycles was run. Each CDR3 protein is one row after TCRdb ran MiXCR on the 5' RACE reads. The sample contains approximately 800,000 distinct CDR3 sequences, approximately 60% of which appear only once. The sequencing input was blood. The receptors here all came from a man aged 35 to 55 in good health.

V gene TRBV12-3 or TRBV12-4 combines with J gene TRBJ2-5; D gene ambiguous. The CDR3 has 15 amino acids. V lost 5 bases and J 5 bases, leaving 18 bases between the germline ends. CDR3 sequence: CASSLGHALVETQYF. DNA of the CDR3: TGTGCCAGCAGTCTAGGCCACGCCCTGGTGGAGACCCAGTACTTC.

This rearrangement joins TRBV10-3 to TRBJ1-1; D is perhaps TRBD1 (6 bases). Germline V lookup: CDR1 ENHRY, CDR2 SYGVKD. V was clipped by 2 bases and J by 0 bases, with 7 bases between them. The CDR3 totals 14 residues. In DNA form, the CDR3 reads TGTGCCATCAGTGAGGGACAGATGAACACTGAAGCTTTCTTT. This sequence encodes CAISEGQMNTEAFF.

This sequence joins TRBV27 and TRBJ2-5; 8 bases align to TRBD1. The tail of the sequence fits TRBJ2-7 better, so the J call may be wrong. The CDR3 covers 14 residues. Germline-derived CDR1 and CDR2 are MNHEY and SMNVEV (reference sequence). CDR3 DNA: TGTGCCAGCAGTGAGACAGGGGTCACCTACGAGCAGTACTTC. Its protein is CASSETGVTYEQYF.

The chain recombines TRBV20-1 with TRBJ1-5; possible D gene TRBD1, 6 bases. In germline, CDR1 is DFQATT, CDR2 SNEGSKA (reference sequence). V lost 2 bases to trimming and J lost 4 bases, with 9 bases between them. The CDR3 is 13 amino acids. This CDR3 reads CSARRDTNQPQHF. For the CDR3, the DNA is TGCAGTGCTAGAAGGGACACGAATCAGCCCCAGCATTTT.

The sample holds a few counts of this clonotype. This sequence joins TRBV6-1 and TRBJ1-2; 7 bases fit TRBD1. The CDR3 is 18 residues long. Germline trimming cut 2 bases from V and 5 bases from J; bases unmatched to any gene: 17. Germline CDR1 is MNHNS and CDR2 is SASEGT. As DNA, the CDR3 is TGTGCCAGCAGTGAACCCTTCGGCACAGGGGAAGAGTCGTATGGCTACACCTTC. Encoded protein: CASSEPFGTGEESYGYTF.

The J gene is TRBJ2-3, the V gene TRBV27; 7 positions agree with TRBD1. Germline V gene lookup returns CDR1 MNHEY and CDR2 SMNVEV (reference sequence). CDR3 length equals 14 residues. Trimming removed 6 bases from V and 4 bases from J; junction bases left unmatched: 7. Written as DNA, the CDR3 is TGTGCCAGCAGAATCTATACAGGGGCAGATACGCAGTATTTT. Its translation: CASRIYTGADTQYF.

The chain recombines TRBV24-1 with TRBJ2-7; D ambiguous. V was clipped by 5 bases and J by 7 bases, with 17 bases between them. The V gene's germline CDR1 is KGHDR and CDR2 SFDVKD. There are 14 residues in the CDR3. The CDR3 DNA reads TGTGCCACCAGTGGTGGCTTCCTTGGCAATGAGCAGTACTTC. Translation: CATSGGFLGNEQYF.

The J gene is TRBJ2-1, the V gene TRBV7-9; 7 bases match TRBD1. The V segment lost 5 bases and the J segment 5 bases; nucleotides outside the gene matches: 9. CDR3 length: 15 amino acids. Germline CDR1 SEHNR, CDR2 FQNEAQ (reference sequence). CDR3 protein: CASSATGSLHNEQFF. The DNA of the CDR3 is TGTGCCAGCAGCGCGACAGGGAGCCTTCACAATGAGCAGTTCTTC.

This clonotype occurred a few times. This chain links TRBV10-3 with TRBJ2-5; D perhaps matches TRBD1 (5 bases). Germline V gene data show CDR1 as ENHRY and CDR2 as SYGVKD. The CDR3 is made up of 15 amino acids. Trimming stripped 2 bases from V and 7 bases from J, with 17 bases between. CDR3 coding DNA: TGTGCCATCAGTGAGCCGGACACCGGCGACGGGACCCAGTACTTC. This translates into CAISEPDTGDGTQYF.

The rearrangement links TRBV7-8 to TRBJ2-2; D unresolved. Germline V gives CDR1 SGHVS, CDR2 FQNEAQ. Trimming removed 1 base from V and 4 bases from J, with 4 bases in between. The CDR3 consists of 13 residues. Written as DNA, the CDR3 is TGTGCCAGCAGCTTAGATACCACCGGGGAGCTGTTTTTT. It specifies CASSLDTTGELFF.

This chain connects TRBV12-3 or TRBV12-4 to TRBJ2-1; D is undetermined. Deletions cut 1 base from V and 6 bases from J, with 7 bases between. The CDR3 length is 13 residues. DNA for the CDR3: TGTGCCAGCAGTTTAGGGGGAATCAATGAGCAGTTCTTC. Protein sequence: CASSLGGINEQFF.

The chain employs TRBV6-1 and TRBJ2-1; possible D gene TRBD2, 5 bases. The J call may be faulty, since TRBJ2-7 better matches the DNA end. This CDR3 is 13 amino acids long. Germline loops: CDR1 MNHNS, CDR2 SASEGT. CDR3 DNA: TGTGCCAGCAGTGAAGGAGGGCCGGTCGAGCAGTACTTC. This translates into CASSEGGPVEQYF.

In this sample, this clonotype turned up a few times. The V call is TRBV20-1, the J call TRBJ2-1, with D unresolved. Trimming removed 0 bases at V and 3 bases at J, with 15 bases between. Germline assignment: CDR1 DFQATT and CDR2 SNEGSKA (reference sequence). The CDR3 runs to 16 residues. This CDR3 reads CSARDLGLGNYNEQFF. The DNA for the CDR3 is TGCAGTGCTAGAGATCTAGGTCTAGGCAACTACAATGAGCAGTTCTTC.

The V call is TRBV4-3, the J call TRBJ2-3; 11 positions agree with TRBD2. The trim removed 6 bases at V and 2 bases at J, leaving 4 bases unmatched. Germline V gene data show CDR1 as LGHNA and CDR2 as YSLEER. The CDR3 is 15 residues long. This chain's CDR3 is CASSQTSGTTDTQYF. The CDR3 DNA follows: TGCGCCAGCAGTCAGACTAGCGGGACCACAGATACGCAGTATTTT.

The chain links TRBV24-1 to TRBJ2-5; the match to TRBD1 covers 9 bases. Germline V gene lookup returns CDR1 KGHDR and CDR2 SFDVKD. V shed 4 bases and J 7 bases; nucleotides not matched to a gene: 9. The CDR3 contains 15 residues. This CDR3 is CATSELGQGGGTQYF. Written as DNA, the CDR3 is TGTGCCACCAGTGAACTGGGACAGGGAGGGGGGACCCAGTACTTC.

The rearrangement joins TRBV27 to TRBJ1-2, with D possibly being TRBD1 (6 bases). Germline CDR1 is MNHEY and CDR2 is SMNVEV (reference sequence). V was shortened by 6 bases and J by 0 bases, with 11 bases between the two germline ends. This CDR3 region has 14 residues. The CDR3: CASRGTKTNYGYTF. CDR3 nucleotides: TGTGCCAGCAGGGGGACAAAAACTAACTATGGCTACACCTTC.

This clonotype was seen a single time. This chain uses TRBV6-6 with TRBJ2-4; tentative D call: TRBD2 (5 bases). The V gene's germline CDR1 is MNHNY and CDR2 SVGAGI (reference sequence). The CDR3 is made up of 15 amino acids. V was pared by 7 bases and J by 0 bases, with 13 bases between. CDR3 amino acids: CASKDFGVAKNIQYF. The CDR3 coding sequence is TGTGCCAGCAAGGATTTCGGGGTAGCCAAAAACATTCAGTACTTC.

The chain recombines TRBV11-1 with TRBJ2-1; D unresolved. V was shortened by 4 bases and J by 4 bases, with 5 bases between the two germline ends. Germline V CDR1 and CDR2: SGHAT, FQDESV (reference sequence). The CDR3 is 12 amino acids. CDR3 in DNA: TGTGCCAGCAGCTCCCCTTACAATGAGCAGTTCTTC. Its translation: CASSSPYNEQFF.

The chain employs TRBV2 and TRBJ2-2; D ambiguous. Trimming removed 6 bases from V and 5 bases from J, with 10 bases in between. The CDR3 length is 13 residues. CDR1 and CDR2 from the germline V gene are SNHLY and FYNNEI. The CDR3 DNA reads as TGTGCCAGCAGGCGCGACTGGACCGGGGAGCTGTTTTTT. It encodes CASRRDWTGELFF.

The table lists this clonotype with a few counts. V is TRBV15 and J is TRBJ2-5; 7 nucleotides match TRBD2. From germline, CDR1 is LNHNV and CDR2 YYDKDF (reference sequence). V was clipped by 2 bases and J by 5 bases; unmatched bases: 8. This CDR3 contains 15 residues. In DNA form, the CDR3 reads TGTGCCACCAGCAGATCAGGGAGGGGTCGGGAGACCCAGTACTTC. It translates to CATSRSGRGRETQYF.

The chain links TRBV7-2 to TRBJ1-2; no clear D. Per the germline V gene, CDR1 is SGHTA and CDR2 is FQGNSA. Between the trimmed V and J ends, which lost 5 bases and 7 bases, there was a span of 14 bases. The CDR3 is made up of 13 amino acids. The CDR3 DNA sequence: TGTGCCAGCAGCCCCGCGGGAGTATCTGGCTACACCTTC. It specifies CASSPAGVSGYTF. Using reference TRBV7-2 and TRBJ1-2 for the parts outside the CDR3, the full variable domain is GAGVSQSPSNKVTEKGKDVELRCDPISGHTALYWYRQSLGQGLEFLIYFQGNSAPDKSGLPSDRFSAERTGGSVSTLTIQRTQQEDSAVYLCASSPAGVSGYTFGSGTRLTVV.

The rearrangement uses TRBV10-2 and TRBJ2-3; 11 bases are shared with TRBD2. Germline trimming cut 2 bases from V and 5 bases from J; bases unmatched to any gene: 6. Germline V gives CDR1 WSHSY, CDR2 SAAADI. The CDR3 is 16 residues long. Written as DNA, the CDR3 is TGCGCCAGCAGTGAGACTAGCGGGAGAGGATTAGATACGCAGTATTTT. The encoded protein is CASSETSGRGLDTQYF.

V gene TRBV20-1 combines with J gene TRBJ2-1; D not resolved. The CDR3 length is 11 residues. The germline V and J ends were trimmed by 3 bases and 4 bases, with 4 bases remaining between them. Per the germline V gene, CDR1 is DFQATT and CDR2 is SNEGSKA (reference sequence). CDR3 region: CSASQYNEQFF. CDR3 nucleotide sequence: TGCAGTGCTAGTCAGTACAATGAGCAGTTCTTC.

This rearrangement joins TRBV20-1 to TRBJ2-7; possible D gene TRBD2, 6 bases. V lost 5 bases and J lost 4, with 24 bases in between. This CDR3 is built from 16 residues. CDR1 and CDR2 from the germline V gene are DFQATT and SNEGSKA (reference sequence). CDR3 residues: CSAVYTLAECFYEQYF. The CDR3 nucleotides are TGCAGTGCTGTATATACTTTAGCGGAATGCTTTTACGAGCAGTACTTC.